The T cell receptor beta chain described here comes from a study of control samples from healthy donors and cancer patients. V was shortened by 2 bases and J by 8 bases, with 9 bases between the two germline ends. Germline V gene sequence: CDR1 SQVTM, CDR2 ANQGSEA. The CDR3 runs 11 residues. Only in-frame clones appear in the TCRdb table, and some are missing; sequencing was by immunoSEQ multiplex PCR. The table shows 90,000 to 100,000 clones, with about nine tenths occurring only once. Sequences were obtained from blood. The sequence derives from a young woman in good health. The chain combines TRBV29-1 with TRBJ1-2; D is possibly TRBD1 (5 bases). The DNA for the CDR3 is TGCAGCGTTGAACAGGGCGGCGGCTACACCTTC. Translating gives CSVEQGGGYTF.